A single TCR beta chain is shown here with its context. This clonotype was counted only a few times. Its antigen target is currently unknown. Per-base qualities were not stored, and no clone one base away is much larger. The treatment or condition tag for this specimen amounts to: live attenuated yellow fever vaccine strain. At each blood-draw timepoint, two biological replicates of bulk PBMCs were obtained. A standard Ficoll-Paque protocol was used to isolate PBMCs from peripheral blood. RNA was extracted with TriZol from bulk PBMCs, CD4 and CD8 fractions, and dextramer-positive and dextramer-negative fractions. The entry originates in a study of T cells after yellow fever vaccination (dated by TCRdb to about 2019). For the study in its entirety: The SMART-Seq v4 Ultra Low Input RNA kit was used to prepare libraries from fractions with low cell numbers. The cohort comprised two healthy male donors, one aged 18 to 30 and one aged 30 to 39 years. Bulk TCR alpha and beta repertoires were sequenced longitudinally to track T-cell clones before and after primary and booster YFV17D yellow fever vaccination. Blood samples were taken at several timepoints before and after primary and secondary immunization, and bulk PBMC replicates and cell subsets were isolated.

The paper's findings and limits, for the study overall: A small share of clonotypes was detected in both CD4 and CD8 compartments, with the overlap likely arising from convergent recombination. Because abundant contaminating clonotypes from the bulk population could be contained in FACS-sorted repertoires, computational filtering was required. The secondary T-cell response was found to be weaker but faster than the primary response, with a peak reached on day 5 rather than on day 15. Because only a couple of donors were included in the study, the extent to which the findings can be generalized is limited. Most clones expanded after primary vaccination (approximately 97% of CD4 and 70% to 90% of CD8) were re-detected after the booster, suggesting that broad memory maintenance occurred.

Sequencer: Illumina NovaSeq 6000. TCR cDNA was made using 5'RACE template switching, a step that added a universal primer site and unique molecular identifiers. cDNA synthesis was primed from both the TCR alpha and TCR beta constant segments. Library amplification involved two PCR steps, and the second step added sample barcodes and sequencing adapters. Sequencing of the libraries was done on either Illumina HiSeq 2500 (2x100 bp) or NovaSeq (2x150 bp). The paper's processing steps were these. Reads were demultiplexed and collapsed into UMI consensus sequences with MIGEC, and V(D)J alignment was performed with MiXCR. Using edgeR on replicate PBMC samples, clonotypes were called vaccine-responding if FDR was below 0.01 and the log2 fold change was above 5 up to day 15. Each bulk clonotype received a CD4 or CD8 identity based on whether the sequenced CD4 or CD8 repertoire contained that clonotype at higher abundance. TCRdb reanalyzed the raw reads on its own, using fastp at Q25 for trimming and MiXCR for clone calling, and kept in-frame beta chains. Entries that share a CDR3 protein sequence are merged under the most common genes and DNA. It is TCRdb's table, rather than the study itself, that gives the V and J calls and clone size. Here the sample has over 300,000 distinct CDR3 sequences; around 3.6% occur a single time. Around a quarter of the sample comes from the top ten.

CDR1 and CDR2, per the germline V gene, are SGHTA and FQGNSA. Reading from cysteine to phenylalanine, the CDR3 counts 17 amino acids. Only the CDR3 part of the read is kept: 51 bases, read in frame from the first base. At the junction V is shortened by 0 bases and J by 0 bases; bases outside the gene matches: 5. The receptor comes from a man between 18 and 35 years old who received the YFV17D yellow fever vaccine. Specimen: PBMCs, collected on the day of the yellow fever booster vaccination. The receptor chain draws on TRBV7-2 and TRBJ2-1; a stretch of 7 junction bases matches TRBD2. For the CDR3, the sequence is CASSLAGGLSSYNEQFF. In nucleotide form, the sequence is TGTGCCAGCAGCTTAGCCGGGGGGTTAAGCTCCTACAATGAGCAGTTCTTC. Here the CDR3 is joined to the reference TRBV7-2 and TRBJ2-1 genes, and the full variable domain is: GAGVSQSPSNKVTEKGKDVELRCDPISGHTALYWYRQSLGQGLEFLIYFQGNSAPDKSGLPSDRFSAERTGGSVSTLTIQRTQQEDSAVYLCASSLAGGLSSYNEQFFGPGTRLTVL.